The sequence of this T cell receptor beta chain was determined in a study of identical twins. Points on this clonotype: The antigen remains unidentified.

Unique molecular identifiers were present on the cDNA, and a universal primer site came from template switching. TCRdb independently ran MiXCR on the 5' RACE reads; one entry per CDR3 protein. Altogether roughly 290,000 distinct CDR3 sequences are present, approximately 8% being singletons, with the ten largest covering approximately 2%. The donors were all healthy and Caucasian. The CDR3 covers 12 residues. Deletions cut 5 bases from V and 10 bases from J, with 15 bases between. Germline CDR1 and CDR2: DFQATT and SNEGSKA (reference sequence). Findings of the study overall: Twins' surplus sharing was weaker for beta out-of-frame sequences. Abundant beta clonotypes from cord blood bore fewer insertions; memory repertoires lacked this pattern.

The same data also contributed to another study, on yellow fever vaccine responses in identical twins.

The chain has TRBV20-1 and TRBJ2-1, with unresolved D. The clonotype was recovered from a woman aged 18-29 years in good health. The material sequenced was memory (CD45RO+) T cells sorted from blood. CDR3 nucleotides: TGCAGTGCTCCCGGGCCGCGCAGGGAGCAGTTCTTC. Translating it yields CSAPGPRREQFF.